The clone carrying this T cell receptor (beta chain) has a single count. V was pared by 5 bases and J by 7 bases, with 5 bases of the junction left unmatched. Germline assignment: CDR1 LNHDA and CDR2 SQIVND (reference sequence). The CDR3 consists of 15 residues. This sample stems from a study of blood T cell repertoires in COVID-19. Study-wide background: Samples of COVID-19 (acute and convalescent) were obtained from the United States, Italy and Spain. PBMCs, B-cell-depleted T cells, or T cells were the source of the cDNA or gDNA that made up the material.

Authors' data handling: Amplifying reference gene primers gave estimates of nucleated cell counts. Sequencing used immunoSEQ multiplex PCR; TCRdb keeps in-frame clones, though not all of them. The D gene and trimming were derived from the DNA, and the V and J assignments and clone size from that table. This sample has about 59,000 clones, with less than 85% found just once. This TCR derives from a woman aged 50 to 60 with active or convalescent COVID-19. Sequenced: peripheral blood. The V call is TRBV19, the J call TRBJ1-6; 10 nucleotides line up with TRBD1. CDR3 protein: CASSDRQGANSPLHF. The CDR3 DNA sequence: TGTGCCAGTAGTGACAGACAGGGGGCGAATTCACCCCTCCACTTT.